Listed here are 26 T cell receptor beta chains from one sample, sequenced in a study of technical replicates of blood from several donors. The repertoire was sequenced with immunoSEQ multiplex PCR; TCRdb's copy has only in-frame clones and lacks some. The sample has about 74,000 clones; roughly 94% are singletons. The source material was T cells isolated from PBMCs. The source of these receptors is a human donor in good health.

This clone was recorded once. The CDR3 sequence: CASSLASSGGYEQYF. CDR3 coding DNA: TGTGCCAGCAGCTTGGCTTCGTCAGGGGGGTACGAGCAGTACTTC. This chain links TRBV5-4 with TRBJ2-7, with D possibly matching TRBD1 (7 bases). This CDR3 is built from 15 residues. Between the trimmed V and J ends, which lost 0 bases and 4 bases, there was a span of 14 bases. Germline V gene sequence: CDR1 SGHNT, CDR2 YYREEE (reference sequence).

V gene TRBV7-9 combines with J gene TRBJ1-2; D remains unclear. The V end lost 10 bases, the J end lost 4 bases, and 13 bases lay between the germline ends. Germline V gene lookup returns CDR1 SEHNR and CDR2 FQNEAQ (reference sequence). The CDR3 contains 12 residues. The CDR3 loop reads CATLTEIYGYTF. CDR3 sequence (DNA): TGTGCCACCCTAACAGAGATCTATGGCTACACCTTC.

This clone was counted a single time. The rearrangement links TRBV9 to TRBJ2-5; D not resolved. Germline-derived CDR1 and CDR2 are SGDLS and YYNGEE. The CDR3 is made up of 14 amino acids. Trimming took 3 bases from V and 2 from J, leaving 11 bases between them. The CDR3 spells CASSAMQRQETQYF. CDR3 coding DNA: TGTGCCAGCAGCGCTATGCAAAGACAAGAGACCCAGTACTTC. Drawing the rest from reference TRBV9 and TRBJ2-5, the complete variable domain is DSGVTQTPKHLITATGQRVTLRCSPRSGDLSVYWYQQSLDQGLQFLIQYYNGEERAKGNILERFSAQQFPDLHSELNLSSLELGDSALYFCASSAMQRQETQYFGPGTRLLVL.

CDR3 nucleotide sequence: TGTGCCAGCCATCCTCTAGCGTTTCAAGAGACCCAGTACTTC. Amino acid sequence: CASHPLAFQETQYF. The V and J genes are TRBV2 and TRBJ2-5; maybe TRBD2 (6 bases). The CDR3 is made up of 14 amino acids. CDR1 and CDR2 (germline): SNHLY, FYNNEI. Trimming removed 8 bases from V and 2 bases from J, with 15 bases in between.

V gene TRBV11-2 combines with J gene TRBJ2-6; no clear D. This CDR3 is 16 amino acids long. Germline CDR1 reads SGHAT; CDR2 reads FQNNGV. V was trimmed by 0 bases and J by 2 bases, leaving 8 bases between them. CDR3 DNA: TGTGCCAGCAGCTTAGATCAGGTTCCTGGGGCCAACGTCCTGACTTTC. Translated, it gives CASSLDQVPGANVLTF.

The V call is TRBV6-1, the J call TRBJ1-2; D perhaps matches TRBD1 (5 bases). Germline V gene data show CDR1 as MNHNS and CDR2 as SASEGT. This CDR3 is 14 amino acids long. Trimming took 6 bases from V and 1 from J, leaving 12 bases between them. CDR3 coding DNA: TGTGCCAGCAGGTTTGAGACAGTTAACTATGGCTACACCTTC. Translated: CASRFETVNYGYTF.

The chain has TRBV29-1 and TRBJ2-6; D not resolved. The CDR3 is made up of 16 amino acids. Germline CDR1 SQVTM, CDR2 ANQGSEA. Trimming left V 0 bases short and J 0 bases short, with 9 bases between. The CDR3 DNA reads as TGCAGCGTTGAAGACCCCCTGGCCTCTGGGGCCAACGTCCTGACTTTC. Amino acid sequence: CSVEDPLASGANVLTF.

The V gene is TRBV6-4, the J gene TRBJ2-1, with TRBD1 identical over 8 bases. Germline values: CDR1 MRHNA, CDR2 SNTAGT. This CDR3 is built from 15 residues. V gave up 3 bases and J gave up 6 bases; unmatched junction bases: 7. CDR3 bases: TGTGCCAGCAGTGATGAGGGGGACAGGCCCAATGAGCAGTTCTTC. It translates to CASSDEGDRPNEQFF.

The V gene is TRBV7-9, the J gene TRBJ2-3; the match to TRBD1 covers 7 bases. Trimming removed 4 bases from V and 3 bases from J; junction bases left unmatched: 16. The CDR3 is made up of 18 amino acids. CDR1 and CDR2 from the germline V gene are SEHNR and FQNEAQ (reference sequence). The DNA for the CDR3 is TGTGCCAGCAGCTCTAGGGGCTCCGGGACAGCAGTAACAGATACGCAGTATTTT. Residues: CASSSRGSGTAVTDTQYF. Full variable domain (remainder filled in from reference TRBV7-9 and TRBJ2-3): DTGVSQNPRHKITKRGQNVTFRCDPISEHNRLYWYRQTLGQGPEFLTYFQNEAQLEKSRLLSDRFSAERPKGSFSTLEIQRTEQGDSAMYLCASSSRGSGTAVTDTQYFGPGTRLTVL.

The chain is built from TRBV9 and TRBJ2-3; D remains ambiguous. CDR1 and CDR2 from the germline V gene are SGDLS and YYNGEE. The CDR3 spans 14 residues. Trimming removed 3 bases from V and 2 bases from J, with 10 bases in between. CDR3 in amino acids: CASSDDSVTDTQYF. CDR3 in DNA: TGTGCCAGCAGCGACGACTCCGTCACAGATACGCAGTATTTT.

J is TRBJ1-6 and V is TRBV7-9; D remains ambiguous. There are 13 residues in the CDR3. The V end lost 11 bases, the J end lost 0 bases, and 8 bases lay between the germline ends. The germline V gene has CDR1 SEHNR and CDR2 FQNEAQ (reference sequence). The CDR3 DNA is TGTGCCGGTAACGGCTCCTATAATTCACCCCTCCACTTT. This codes for CAGNGSYNSPLHF.

The rearrangement links TRBV4-1 to TRBJ1-6; D possibly corresponds to TRBD1 (6 bases). CDR1 and CDR2 (germline): MGHRA, YSYEKL. Trimming removed 3 bases from V and 10 bases from J, with 10 bases in between. This CDR3 region has 13 residues. CDR3 DNA: TGCGCCAGCAGCCAGGGGGCGAGGTCACCCCTCCACTTT. Translating it yields CASSQGARSPLHF.

CDR3 sequence reads: CASSLSRVTTTEAFF. CDR3 in DNA: TGTGCCAGCAGCCTATCCCGGGTTACAACAACTGAAGCTTTCTTT. This chain connects TRBV7-8 to TRBJ1-1; D ambiguous. There are 15 residues in the CDR3. The germline V gene has CDR1 SGHVS and CDR2 FQNEAQ. The germline V and J ends were trimmed by 5 bases and 5 bases, with 18 bases remaining between them. Looking up the rest from reference TRBV7-8 and TRBJ1-1 gives the full variable domain: GAGVSQSPRYKVAKRGQDVALRCDPISGHVSLFWYQQALGQGPEFLTYFQNEAQLDKSGLPSDRFFAERPEGSVSTLKIQRTQQEDSAVYLCASSLSRVTTTEAFFGQGTRLTVV.

This clone came up once. V is TRBV7-9 and J is TRBJ2-1; D perhaps matches TRBD2 (6 bases). CDR1 is SEHNR and CDR2 is FQNEAQ in the germline V gene (reference sequence). The V end lost 1 base, the J end lost 3 bases, and 13 bases lay between the germline ends. This CDR3 is built from 16 residues. The CDR3 is CASSLGAGSYYNEQFF. In DNA form, the CDR3 reads TGTGCCAGCAGCTTAGGGGCGGGAAGCTACTACAATGAGCAGTTCTTC.

This rearrangement joins TRBV11-2 to TRBJ2-5, with D uncertain. The CDR3 runs 12 residues. Germline CDR1 reads SGHAT; CDR2 reads FQNNGV. V was trimmed by 1 base and J by 3 bases, leaving 3 bases between them. The CDR3 here is CASSLVKETQYF. In nucleotides, the CDR3 is TGTGCCAGCAGCTTAGTAAAAGAGACCCAGTACTTC.

This chain connects TRBV7-8 to TRBJ2-2; 9 nucleotides align to TRBD2. The germline gives CDR1 SGHVS, CDR2 FQNEAQ. J lost 3 bases, V lost 5 bases, and 13 bases had no gene match. The CDR3 length is 18 residues. The CDR3: CASSAHTGLALHTGELFF. Here the CDR3 DNA reads TGTGCCAGCAGCGCCCATACGGGACTAGCCCTACACACCGGGGAGCTGTTTTTT.

CDR3 nucleotides: TGTGCCAGCAGCCTTAGAACAGGCGAGCAGTACTTC. It specifies CASSLRTGEQYF. V is TRBV5-6 and J is TRBJ2-7; TRBD1 is a possible D gene (5 bases). Germline assignment: CDR1 SGHDT and CDR2 YYEEEE. With 4 bases removed from V and 6 bases from J, the gap between germline ends came to 11 bases. The CDR3 spans 12 residues.

The chain combines TRBV28 with TRBJ1-1, with 8 positions matching TRBD1. CDR3 length: 16 amino acids. With 3 bases clipped from V and 7 bases from J, the junction kept 13 bases outside the gene matches. Germline V lookup: CDR1 MDHEN, CDR2 SYDVKM. CDR3 coding DNA: TGTGCCAGCAGTTTTCAGGGGGCCCTCAAGGGTGTTGAAGCTTTCTTT. Its protein is CASSFQGALKGVEAFF.

This clone was recorded once. The V call is TRBV5-1, the J call TRBJ1-5; 7 nucleotides match TRBD1. CDR3 size: 14 residues. Unmatched junction bases numbered 4, after V lost 2 bases and J lost 5 bases. Germline V gene sequence: CDR1 SGHRS, CDR2 YFSETQ. The DNA for the CDR3 is TGCGCCAGCAGCTTCGGAGACAGGGATCAGCCCCAGCATTTT. It translates to CASSFGDRDQPQHF.

The gene calls are TRBV19 and TRBJ1-1; weak D call: TRBD1 (5 bases). The CDR3 contains 12 residues. The V and J ends lost 5 bases and 7 bases respectively, with 11 bases between them. The germline CDR1 and CDR2 sequences are LNHDA and SQIVND (reference sequence). CDR3 nucleotide sequence: TGTGCCAGTAGTTTCCCCCAGGGTGAAGCTTTCTTT. Residues: CASSFPQGEAFF.

The chain joins TRBV6-5 to TRBJ1-2; the D is unclear. V shed 6 bases and J shed 8 bases, with 19 bases lying between them. The CDR3 consists of 14 residues. CDR1 is MNHEY and CDR2 is SVGAGI in the germline V gene. CDR3 in amino acids: CASSPASRSKGYTF. The CDR3 bases are TGTGCCAGCAGCCCGGCTAGTAGATCAAAAGGCTACACCTTC.

J is TRBJ2-3 and V is TRBV4-1; TRBD2 matches at 7 bases. J was trimmed by 3 bases and V by 1 base; bases with no gene match: 7. CDR1 and CDR2 (germline): MGHRA, YSYEKL. The CDR3 spans 16 residues. CDR3 sequence: CASSQGGNGRTDTQYF. CDR3 coding DNA: TGCGCCAGCAGCCAAGGGGGGAACGGGAGGACAGATACGCAGTATTTT.

In this sample, this clone turned up once. The CDR3 is CAVQGRSEQYF. The CDR3 region has the DNA TGTGCCGTTCAGGGTCGCAGCGAGCAGTACTTC. The J gene is TRBJ2-7, the V gene TRBV6-1; tentative D call: TRBD1 (5 bases). CDR1 and CDR2 from the germline V gene are MNHNS and SASEGT. The length of the CDR3 is 11 residues. Trimming removed 11 bases from V and 6 bases from J, with 14 bases in between.

V and J are TRBV21-1 and TRBJ1-6. TRBV21-1 is given as a pseudogene. The CDR3 sequence is 16 residues long. The CDR3 bases are TGTGCCAGCAGCAACCGTTGGAGAGGGAGTAATTCACCCCTCCACTTT. The encoded protein is CASSNRWRGSNSPLHF.

This rearrangement joins TRBV15 to TRBJ2-1; 9 bases agree with TRBD1. CDR3 size: 14 residues. Germline trimming cut 8 bases from V and 8 bases from J; bases unmatched to any gene: 10. Germline CDR1 and CDR2: LNHNV and YYDKDF (reference sequence). Here the CDR3 DNA reads TGTGCCACCCCTAAAGGGGACAGGGTCTATGAGCAGTTCTTC. It translates to CATPKGDRVYEQFF.

The chain couples TRBV5-1 to TRBJ2-7, with 9 bases aligning to TRBD1. Germline CDR1 reads SGHRS; CDR2 reads YFSETQ. This CDR3 is 16 amino acids long. After removal of 2 bases from V and 0 bases from J, the junction contained 6 bases not matched to a gene. The CDR3 region has the DNA TGCGCCAGCAGCTTATCCGGGACAGGGTTCTCCTACGAGCAGTACTTC. The encoded protein is CASSLSGTGFSYEQYF.